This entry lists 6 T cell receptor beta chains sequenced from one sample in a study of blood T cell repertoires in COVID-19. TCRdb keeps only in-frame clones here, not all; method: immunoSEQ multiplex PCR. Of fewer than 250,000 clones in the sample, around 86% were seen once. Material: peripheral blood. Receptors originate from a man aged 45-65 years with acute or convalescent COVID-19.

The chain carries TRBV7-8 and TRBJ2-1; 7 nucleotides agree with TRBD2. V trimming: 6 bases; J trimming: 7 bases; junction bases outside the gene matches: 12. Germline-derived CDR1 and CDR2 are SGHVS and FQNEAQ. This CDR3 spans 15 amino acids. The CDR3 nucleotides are TGTGCCAGCAGTCGGGCGGGGGTCCGCTCTAATGAGCAGTTCTTC. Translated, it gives CASSRAGVRSNEQFF.

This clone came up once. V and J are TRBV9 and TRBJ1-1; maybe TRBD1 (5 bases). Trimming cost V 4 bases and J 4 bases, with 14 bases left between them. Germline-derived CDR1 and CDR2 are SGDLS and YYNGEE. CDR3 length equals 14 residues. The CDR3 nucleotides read TGTGCCAGCAGCCTTGGGGCGCGGAGCACTGAAGCTTTCTTT. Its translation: CASSLGARSTEAFF. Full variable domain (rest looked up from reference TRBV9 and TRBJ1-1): DSGVTQTPKHLITATGQRVTLRCSPRSGDLSVYWYQQSLDQGLQFLIQYYNGEERAKGNILERFSAQQFPDLHSELNLSSLELGDSALYFCASSLGARSTEAFFGQGTRLTVV.

The DNA of the CDR3 is TGTGCCAGCAGTTCCTCCGTCCAGGGGGGCACTGAAGCTTTCTTT. Translating it yields CASSSSVQGGTEAFF. The chain carries TRBV6-6 and TRBJ1-1; 7 bases are a match to TRBD1. Germline V gives CDR1 MNHNY, CDR2 SVGAGI (reference sequence). The CDR3 is 15 amino acids. V was pared by 4 bases and J by 4 bases, with 9 bases of the junction left unmatched.

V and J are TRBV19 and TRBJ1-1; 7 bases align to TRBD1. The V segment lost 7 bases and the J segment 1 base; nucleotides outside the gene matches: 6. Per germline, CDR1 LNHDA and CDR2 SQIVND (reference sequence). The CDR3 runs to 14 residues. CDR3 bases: TGTGCCAGTAAGTTCCGGACAGGGAACACTGAAGCTTTCTTT. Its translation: CASKFRTGNTEAFF. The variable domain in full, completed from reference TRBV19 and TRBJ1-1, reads DGGITQSPKYLFRKEGQNVTLSCEQNLNHDAMYWYRQDPGQGLRLIYYSQIVNDFQKGDIAEGYSVSREKKESFPLTVTSAQKNPTAFYLCASKFRTGNTEAFFGQGTRLTVV.

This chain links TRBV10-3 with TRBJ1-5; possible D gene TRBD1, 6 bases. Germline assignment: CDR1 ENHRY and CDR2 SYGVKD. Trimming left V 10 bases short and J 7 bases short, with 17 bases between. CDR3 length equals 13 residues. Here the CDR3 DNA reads TGTGCCACATGCGGTGGTGGGGGCCAGCCCCAGCATTTT. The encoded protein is CATCGGGGQPQHF.

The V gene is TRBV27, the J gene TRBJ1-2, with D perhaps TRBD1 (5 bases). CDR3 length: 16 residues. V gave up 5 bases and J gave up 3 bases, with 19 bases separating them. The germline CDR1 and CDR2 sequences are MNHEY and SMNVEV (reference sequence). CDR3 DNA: TGTGCCAGCAGTCGTAGGGGCCAGGAAGGTTACTATGGCTACACCTTC. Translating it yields CASSRRGQEGYYGYTF.